This T cell receptor beta chain derives from a study of blood T cell repertoires in COVID-19. Overall study: There were acute and convalescent COVID-19 samples, and they came from the United States, Italy and Spain. The analysed material was cDNA or gDNA that came from T cells, B-cell-depleted T cells, or PBMCs.

The J segment lost 10 bases and the V segment lost 5 bases, leaving 11 bases of the junction unmatched. The CDR3 covers 16 residues. Germline V gene data show CDR1 as LNHDA and CDR2 as SQIVND (reference sequence). Seattle enrolled patients during active infection and tracked them longitudinally. Here immunoSEQ multiplex PCR was the method, and the copy in TCRdb shows in-frame clones only, minus some. Among 85,000 to 120,000 clones listed, 75% to 85% were seen once. The sample comprised peripheral blood. The sequence was collected from a man older than 75 with COVID-19, enrolled during active disease. The chain uses TRBV19 and TRBJ1-6, with 10 bases identical to TRBD1. In DNA form, the CDR3 reads TGTGCCAGTAGTGCCCTCCCTGGGACAGGGGTCTCACCCCTCCACTTT. This encodes CASSALPGTGVSPLHF.